This paragraph covers one T cell receptor beta chain sequence. This sample was included in a study of blood T cell repertoires in COVID-19. Generated by immunoSEQ multiplex PCR, the TCRdb table keeps only in-frame clones and is missing some. The table has about 85,000 clones, 87% seen once. V was clipped by 2 bases and J by 8 bases, with 12 bases between them. The CDR3 is 13 amino acids. CDR1 and CDR2 from the germline V gene are ENHRY and SYGVKD. Material: peripheral blood. The origin of this receptor is a man aged 60 to 75 with acute or convalescent COVID-19. This chain links TRBV10-3 with TRBJ1-2; a possible D gene is TRBD1 (6 bases). This CDR3 reads CAISEDRSHGYTF. In DNA form, the CDR3 reads TGTGCCATCAGTGAGGACAGGTCGCACGGCTACACCTTC.